This TCR beta chain was profiled in a study of early T cells in non-severe SARS-CoV-2 infection. Study in general: Sequencing used unsorted whole-blood bulk RNA, so chains lack pairing.

The germline V gene has CDR1 LGHDT and CDR2 YNNKEL (reference sequence). V gave up 0 bases and J gave up 7 bases, with 7 bases separating them. CDR3 size: 13 residues. TCRdb re-analysed the 5' RACE reads in MiXCR, keeping a single row per CDR3 protein. Here the sample spans 80,000 or so distinct CDR3 sequences, more than 5% being singletons. Specimen: whole blood. The receptor was derived from an adult who was a healthcare worker with PCR-confirmed SARS-CoV-2 infection or an uninfected control (not recorded which). The chain uses TRBV3-1 and TRBJ2-1; D gene unclear. The CDR3 loop is CASSQERVNEQFF. The CDR3 DNA reads as TGTGCCAGCAGCCAAGAACGAGTTAATGAGCAGTTCTTC.